A single sample gave rise to the 20 T cell receptor beta chains below, sequenced in a study of cytomegalovirus exposure and HLA in healthy donors. The PCR ran on 60 Vbeta and 13 Jbeta primers. This table comes from immunoSEQ multiplex PCR, and its TCRdb copy is limited to in-frame clones, with some not included. The specimen's table records about 46,000 clones. The sequenced sample was PBMCs. The receptors were sampled from a woman aged 40 to 49 in good health and CMV-seronegative.

CDR3 loop: CASSFSPPNTEAFF. The CDR3 nucleotides are TGCGCCAGCAGCTTTTCCCCTCCGAACACTGAAGCTTTCTTT. The J gene is TRBJ1-1, the V gene TRBV5-1; no definite D call. This CDR3 is built from 14 residues. The V gene's germline CDR1 is SGHRS and CDR2 YFSETQ. With 2 bases removed from V and 1 base from J, the gap between germline ends came to 9 bases.

The V and J genes are TRBV6-6 and TRBJ2-7; 7 bases line up with TRBD2. This CDR3 is built from 15 residues. V gave up 3 bases and J gave up 3 bases; unmatched junction bases: 8. Germline assignment: CDR1 MNHNY and CDR2 SVGAGI (reference sequence). The CDR3 DNA follows: TGTGCCAGCAGTTATATGGGGGAGGGGATCTACGAGCAGTACTTC. Amino acid sequence: CASSYMGEGIYEQYF.

The V call is TRBV7-6, the J call TRBJ2-6; tentative D call: TRBD1 (6 bases). The V gene lost 2 bases and the J gene lost 4 bases, with 18 bases spanning the gap. The CDR3 runs to 18 residues. Germline CDR1 SGHVS, CDR2 FNYEAQ. CDR3 in DNA: TGTGCCAGCAGCTTAAGACAACAGGGCGTGAGCGGGGCCAACGTCCTGACTTTC. This sequence encodes CASSLRQQGVSGANVLTF.

The CDR3 region is CAWSAGQTYEQYF. The DNA for the CDR3 is TGTGCCTGGAGTGCGGGACAGACCTACGAGCAGTACTTC. The chain links TRBV30 to TRBJ2-7; 7 bases are shared with TRBD1. Looked up from germline, CDR1 is GTSNPN and CDR2 is SVGIG (reference sequence). V shed 1 base and J 2 bases; nucleotides not matched to a gene: 2. The CDR3 totals 13 residues.

The rearrangement uses TRBV28 and TRBJ2-7, with no clear D. Trimming took off 8 bases at V and 3 bases at J, with 11 bases between the two ends. The CDR3 is made up of 12 amino acids. Looked up from germline, CDR1 is MDHEN and CDR2 is SYDVKM. CDR3 protein: CASVGQYYEQYF. CDR3 DNA sequence: TGTGCCAGCGTTGGGCAGTACTACGAGCAGTACTTC.

V is TRBV10-2 and J is TRBJ2-7; D remains ambiguous. V was clipped by 0 bases and J by 2 bases, with 8 bases between them. The CDR3 extends over 14 amino acids. CDR1 and CDR2 from the germline V gene are WSHSY and SAAADI. CDR3 bases: TGCGCCAGCAGTGAGTCCCTAGTGGCCTACGAGCAGTACTTC. Amino acid sequence: CASSESLVAYEQYF.

The V and J genes are TRBV27 and TRBJ1-2; no clear D. The CDR3 is made up of 14 amino acids. Germline V gene sequence: CDR1 MNHEY, CDR2 SMNVEV (reference sequence). Trimming removed 5 bases from V and 0 bases from J, with 10 bases in between. In DNA form, the CDR3 reads TGTGCCAGCAGTGTCGGAGTAGCTAACTATGGCTACACCTTC. It yields the protein CASSVGVANYGYTF.

Here the CDR3 reads CASSRDRDQPQHF. The CDR3 DNA reads TGTGCCAGCAGCCGGGACAGGGATCAGCCCCAGCATTTT. This sequence joins TRBV13 and TRBJ1-5, with TRBD1 matching over 9 bases. Germline assignment: CDR1 PRHDT and CDR2 FYEKMQ (reference sequence). J gave up 5 bases and V 5 bases, and 1 base lay outside the gene matches. This CDR3 contains 13 residues.

The gene calls are TRBV5-1 and TRBJ2-5; tentative D call: TRBD2 (6 bases). Trimming left V 4 bases short and J 1 base short, with 17 bases between. The CDR3 covers 16 residues. Per the germline V gene, CDR1 is SGHRS and CDR2 is YFSETQ. For the CDR3, the DNA is TGCGCCAGCAGCCCGGCCGGGGGTTATACCCAAGAGACCCAGTACTTC. It specifies CASSPAGGYTQETQYF.

The chain uses TRBV30 and TRBJ1-1; maybe TRBD1 (5 bases). In germline, CDR1 is GTSNPN, CDR2 SVGIG (reference sequence). V was trimmed by 0 bases and J by 0 bases, leaving 8 bases between them. The CDR3 extends over 14 amino acids. CDR3 nucleotides: TGTGCCTGGAGTGTGAGCAGGGTGAACACTGAAGCTTTCTTT. It specifies CAWSVSRVNTEAFF.

The V and J genes are TRBV25-1 and TRBJ2-2, with D tentatively TRBD2 (6 bases). This CDR3 is 12 amino acids long. Per the germline V gene, CDR1 is MGHDK and CDR2 is SYGVNS. V was shortened by 3 bases and J by 9 bases, with 8 bases between the two germline ends. The DNA for the CDR3 is TGTGCCAGCAGTGATGGGAGGAGGGAGCTGTTTTTT. Residues: CASSDGRRELFF. Filled out from reference TRBV25-1 and TRBJ2-2, the complete variable domain reads EADIYQTPRYLVIGTGKKITLECSQTMGHDKMYWYQQDPGMELHLIHYSYGVNSTEKGDLSSESTVSRIRTEHFPLTLESARPSHTSQYLCASSDGRRELFFGEGSRLTVL.

The V call is TRBV9, the J call TRBJ2-2, with D uncertain. CDR1 is SGDLS and CDR2 is YYNGEE in the germline V gene. V lost 3 bases, J lost 4 bases, and 10 bases lay in between. This CDR3 contains 14 residues. Here the CDR3 reads CASSAPPPTGELFF. CDR3 DNA: TGTGCCAGCAGCGCCCCTCCCCCCACCGGGGAGCTGTTTTTT.

Turning to this clone: The junction does not match germline at one end; this may be a read error. The CDR3 sequence is CASSQGDLTSTDTQYF. The CDR3 region has the DNA TGCGCCAGCAGCCAAGGGGACCTTACTAGCACAGATACGCAATATTTT. The chain joins TRBV4-1 to TRBJ2-3; tentative D call: TRBD2 (6 bases). Germline CDR1 is MGHRA and CDR2 is YSYEKL. CDR3 length: 16 residues.

The rearrangement uses TRBV9 and TRBJ2-1; 7 nucleotides match TRBD2. The CDR3 is 16 residues long. Germline CDR1 and CDR2: SGDLS and YYNGEE. V shed 3 bases and J 4 bases; nucleotides not matched to a gene: 10. This CDR3 is CASSAGRGGVYNEQFF. The DNA of the CDR3 is TGTGCCAGCAGCGCGGGTCGGGGAGGGGTTTACAATGAGCAGTTCTTC.

The CDR3 here is CASSNRQGPDTQYF. The CDR3, as DNA: TGCGCCAGCAGCAACCGACAGGGTCCAGATACGCAGTATTTT. This chain links TRBV5-1 with TRBJ2-3, with 7 bases identical to TRBD1. V was clipped by 4 bases and J by 4 bases; unmatched bases: 6. Germline values: CDR1 SGHRS, CDR2 YFSETQ. The CDR3 totals 14 residues.

This chain uses TRBV4-2 with TRBJ1-2; 7 bases fit TRBD1. This CDR3 is built from 18 residues. Germline assignment: CDR1 LGHNA and CDR2 YNFKEQ. The V gene end was trimmed by 0 bases and the J gene end by 4 bases; junction bases not matched to a gene: 14. The CDR3 protein is CASSQESTGTDLVYGYTF. CDR3 coding DNA: TGTGCCAGCAGCCAAGAATCCACCGGGACAGACCTAGTCTATGGCTACACCTTC.

The rearrangement joins TRBV5-1 to TRBJ2-5; D might be TRBD1 (6 bases). Germline values: CDR1 SGHRS, CDR2 YFSETQ. V lost 4 bases and J 5 bases, leaving 12 bases between the germline ends. The CDR3 consists of 13 residues. CDR3 sequence: CASSTTGWETQYF. The CDR3 DNA follows: TGCGCCAGCAGCACTACAGGGTGGGAGACCCAGTACTTC.

In nucleotides, the CDR3 is TGCAGCGTTGAGAGCGGGAGTTCAAACACCGGGGAGCTGTTTTTT. Translating it yields CSVESGSSNTGELFF. The V and J genes are TRBV29-1 and TRBJ2-2; TRBD2 agrees at 8 bases. The germline CDR1 and CDR2 sequences are SQVTM and ANQGSEA. Trimming took 3 bases from V and 2 from J; bases not matched to a gene: 5. This CDR3 comprises 15 residues.

J is TRBJ2-7 and V is TRBV6-5; TRBD2 aligns across 9 bases. The CDR3 has 13 residues. Looked up from germline, CDR1 is MNHEY and CDR2 is SVGAGI. The junction had 6 bases not matched to a gene; V was cut back by 8 bases and J by 4 bases. The CDR3 sequence is CASCTSGCYEQYF. The CDR3 DNA sequence: TGTGCCAGCTGCACTAGCGGGTGTTACGAGCAGTACTTC.

The rearrangement joins TRBV14 to TRBJ1-1, with no clear D. The length of the CDR3 is 12 residues. Germline assignment: CDR1 SGHDN and CDR2 FVKESK. Between the trimmed V and J ends, which lost 4 bases and 2 bases, there was a span of 5 bases. The CDR3 protein is CASSRANTEAFF. CDR3 nucleotides: TGTGCCAGCAGCCGGGCCAACACTGAAGCTTTCTTT.